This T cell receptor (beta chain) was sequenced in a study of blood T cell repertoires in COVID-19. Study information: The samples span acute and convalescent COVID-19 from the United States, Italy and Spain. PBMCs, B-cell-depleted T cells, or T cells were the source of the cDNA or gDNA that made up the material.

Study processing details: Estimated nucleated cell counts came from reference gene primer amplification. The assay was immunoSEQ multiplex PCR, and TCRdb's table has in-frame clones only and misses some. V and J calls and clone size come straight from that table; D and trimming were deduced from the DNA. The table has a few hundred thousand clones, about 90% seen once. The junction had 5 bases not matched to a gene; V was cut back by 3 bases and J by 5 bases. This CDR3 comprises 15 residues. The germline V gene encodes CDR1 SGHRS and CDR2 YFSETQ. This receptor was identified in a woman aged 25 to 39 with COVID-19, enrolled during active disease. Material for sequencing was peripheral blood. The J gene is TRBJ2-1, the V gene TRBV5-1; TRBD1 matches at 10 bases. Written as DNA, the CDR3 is TGCGCCAGCAGCTCTGGGACAGGGGTAGACAATGAGCAGTTCTTC. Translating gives CASSSGTGVDNEQFF.